This is a list of T cell receptor beta chains from one sample in a study of blood T cell repertoires in COVID-19. Clones were read by immunoSEQ multiplex PCR, and TCRdb kept only the in-frame ones, dropping some. This table has 250,000 to 300,000 clones, about nine tenths appearing once. Sequencing was done on a sample of peripheral blood. These receptors were collected from a man over 45 with acute or convalescent COVID-19. Both conserved end residues are part of each CDR3. A D gene is named only where the DNA matches it firmly. Rows may omit the clone size; those that give it use once, few, many or a size class.

-	-	TRBV24-1	TRBJ2-5	CATSEAGQETQYF	TGTGCCACCAGTGAGGCAGGCCAAGAGACCCAGTACTTC
-	-	TRBV9	TRBJ2-2	CASSVRAGPNTGELFF	TGTGCCAGCAGCGTAAGGGCAGGGCCTAACACCGGGGAGCTGTTTTTT
TRBD1	-	TRBV9	TRBJ2-2	CASSADRADTGELFF	TGTGCCAGCAGCGCGGACAGGGCGGACACCGGGGAGCTGTTTTTT
TRBD1	-	TRBV6-5	TRBJ1-2	CASRDRGDYGYTF	TGTGCCAGCAGAGACAGGGGTGACTATGGCTACACCTTC
-	-	TRBV5-1	TRBJ1-5	CASSPYPGGHQPQHF	TGCGCCAGCAGCCCGTACCCGGGGGGGCATCAGCCCCAGCATTTT
-	-	TRBV18	TRBJ2-2	CASSLQQGDTGELFF	TGTGCCAGCTCACTCCAACAGGGAGACACCGGGGAGCTGTTTTTT
-	-	TRBV7-9	TRBJ1-2	CASSFFGRNPKWGYTF	TGTGCCAGCAGCTTCTTTGGGAGGAACCCGAAATGGGGCTACACCTTC
-	-	TRBV11-1	TRBJ1-3	CASRPPAGRGNTIYF	TGTGCCAGCAGACCCCCAGCGGGTAGAGGAAACACCATATATTTT
TRBD1	-	TRBV6-5	TRBJ2-7	CASRWDREVRYEQYF	TGTGCCAGCAGATGGGACAGGGAAGTTCGGTACGAGCAGTACTTC
TRBD2	-	TRBV2	TRBJ2-7	CASSELGAGVPYEQYF	TGTGCCAGCAGTGAACTCGGCGCGGGGGTCCCCTACGAGCAGTACTTC
-	once	TRBV6-5	TRBJ1-1	CASSRGNTEAFF	TGTGCCAGCAGTAGAGGGAACACTGAAGCTTTCTTT
TRBD2	-	TRBV24-1	TRBJ2-6	CATSDGGAGANVLTF	TGTGCCACCAGTGATGGGGGGGCTGGGGCCAACGTCCTGACTTTC
-	-	TRBV3-1/TRBV3-2	TRBJ2-1	CASGGSTSYNEQFF	TGTGCCAGCGGGGGGTCCACCTCCTACAATGAGCAGTTCTTC
TRBD1	-	TRBV7-6	TRBJ2-5	CASSLLTGAQETQYF	TGTGCCAGCAGCTTACTTACAGGGGCTCAAGAGACCCAGTACTTC
-	-	TRBV5-1	TRBJ2-7	CASSLSPGSNEQYF	TGCGCCAGCAGCTTGTCTCCAGGGTCCAACGAGCAGTACTTC
TRBD1	-	TRBV2	TRBJ1-5	CASSERQGANQPQHF	TGTGCCAGCAGTGAACGACAGGGGGCAAATCAGCCCCAGCATTTT
-	once	TRBV6-5	TRBJ1-6	CASSYSTGPNSPLHF	TGTGCCAGCAGTTACTCGACAGGCCCAAATTCACCCCTCCACTTT
TRBD1	-	TRBV25-1	TRBJ1-2	CASSLQGAGGYTF	TGTGCCAGCAGTCTCCAGGGGGCGGGAGGCTACACCTTC
-	-	TRBV18	TRBJ1-5	CASSPFGGQPQHF	TGTGCCAGCTCACCATTCGGGGGTCAGCCCCAGCATTTT
-	-	TRBV3-1/TRBV3-2	TRBJ2-5	CASRAGIQETQYF	TGTGCCAGCAGGGCCGGGATCCAAGAGACCCAGTACTTC
-	-	TRBV10-3	TRBJ1-1	CAISESMNTEAFF	TGTGCCATCAGTGAGTCCATGAACACTGAAGCTTTCTTT
-	-	TRBV28	TRBJ1-2	CASSYEFDYGYTF	TGTGCCAGCAGTTACGAGTTCGACTATGGCTACACCTTC
-	few	TRBV6-4	TRBJ1-2	CASSPQGGTGYTF	TGTGCCAGCAGTCCACAGGGAGGGACGGGCTACACCTTC
TRBD1	-	TRBV25-1	TRBJ2-7	CASSGRTGAEQYF	TGTGCCAGCAGTGGGCGGACAGGGGCCGAGCAGTACTTC
-	-	TRBV2	TRBJ1-5	CASRETAPGQPQHF	TGTGCCAGCAGGGAGACAGCACCAGGTCAGCCCCAGCATTTT
TRBD1	once	TRBV7-3	TRBJ2-1	CASSLIRDRGYNEQFF	TGTGCCAGCAGCTTAATACGGGACAGGGGTTACAATGAGCAGTTCTTC
-	-	TRBV7-3	TRBJ1-5	CASSLGPGVQPQHF	TGTGCCAGCAGCTTAGGCCCGGGGGTTCAGCCCCAGCATTTT
TRBD2	-	TRBV5-5	TRBJ2-3	CASSLKSGGSDTQYF	TGTGCCAGCAGCTTGAAAAGCGGGGGGTCAGATACGCAGTATTTT